This is a list of T cell receptor beta chains from one sample in a study of T cell responses to AZD1222 COVID-19 vaccine. Profiling relied on immunoSEQ multiplex PCR, and the TCRdb table lists in-frame clones only, not all of them. Counted here are some 86,000 clones, 90% occurring once; the ten biggest clones make up approximately 5%. Specimen: peripheral blood, collected 28 days after the second AZD1222 dose. These receptors were taken from an adult who received the AZD1222 COVID-19 vaccine. Both conserved end residues are part of each CDR3. The D gene is left open where the match is weak. Clone sizes are given selectively: once, few, many, or a class where the clone is expanded.

abundance: -; d_gene: TRBD1; v_gene: TRBV30; j_gene: TRBJ1-1; CDR3nt: TGTGCCTGGAGTCCGGACAGGGGGCTAGGAGCTTTCTTT; CDR3aa: CAWSPDRGLGAFF
abundance: -; d_gene: -; v_gene: TRBV7-9; j_gene: TRBJ1-1; CDR3nt: TGTGCCAGCAGCTTAGACAGCGGTAAAGTCACTGAAGCTTTCTTT; CDR3aa: CASSLDSGKVTEAFF
abundance: -; d_gene: -; v_gene: TRBV5-1; j_gene: TRBJ1-5; CDR3nt: TGCGCCAGCAGCTTAGAGGGAGGCAATCAGCCCCAGCATTTT; CDR3aa: CASSLEGGNQPQHF
abundance: -; d_gene: -; v_gene: TRBV5-6; j_gene: TRBJ1-2; CDR3nt: TGTGCCAGCAGCTTGGACCTTTTCTCGCGTTATGGCTACACCTTC; CDR3aa: CASSLDLFSRYGYTF
abundance: -; d_gene: -; v_gene: TRBV5-6; j_gene: TRBJ1-1; CDR3nt: TGTGCCAGCGGCAGGGCGAGGACTGAAGCTTTCTTT; CDR3aa: CASGRARTEAFF
abundance: -; d_gene: TRBD1; v_gene: TRBV27; j_gene: TRBJ1-2; CDR3nt: TGTGCCGCCGGAGGCAGGGGGCTTTATGGCTACACCTTC; CDR3aa: CAAGGRGLYGYTF
abundance: -; d_gene: TRBD1; v_gene: TRBV7-2; j_gene: TRBJ2-5; CDR3nt: TGTGCCAGCAGCCGGGGACAGATACAAGAGACCCAGTACTTC; CDR3aa: CASSRGQIQETQYF
abundance: -; d_gene: -; v_gene: TRBV30; j_gene: TRBJ1-3; CDR3nt: TGTGCCTACCACCGAGGGACACCTAGAAACACCATATATTTT; CDR3aa: CAYHRGTPRNTIYF
abundance: -; d_gene: -; v_gene: TRBV3-1/TRBV3-2; j_gene: TRBJ1-3; CDR3nt: TGTGCCAGCAGCCAAGAGAGGGCGACTGGAAACACCATATATTTT; CDR3aa: CASSQERATGNTIYF
abundance: -; d_gene: -; v_gene: TRBV18; j_gene: TRBJ1-2; CDR3nt: TGTGCCAGCTCACCAGAACAGGGTCCGGGTGGCTACACCTTC; CDR3aa: CASSPEQGPGGYTF
abundance: -; d_gene: TRBD1; v_gene: TRBV19; j_gene: TRBJ1-5; CDR3nt: TGTGCCACGGAAGGACAGGGGGCTAGACAGCCCCAGCATTTT; CDR3aa: CATEGQGARQPQHF
abundance: -; d_gene: -; v_gene: TRBV6-6; j_gene: TRBJ1-4; CDR3nt: TGTGCCAGCACCATAGGGGCACACGGACGTAATGAAAAACTGTTTTTT; CDR3aa: CASTIGAHGRNEKLFF
abundance: -; d_gene: TRBD1; v_gene: TRBV28; j_gene: TRBJ1-4; CDR3nt: TGTGCCAGCAGTCAGGGGGGGGCGTTGAATGAAAAACTGTTTTTT; CDR3aa: CASSQGGALNEKLFF
abundance: -; d_gene: -; v_gene: TRBV14; j_gene: TRBJ1-6; CDR3nt: TGTGCCAGCAGCCAAGATAAGCAAGGGGCGGCCTATAATTCACCCCTCCACTTT; CDR3aa: CASSQDKQGAAYNSPLHF
abundance: once; d_gene: TRBD2; v_gene: TRBV27; j_gene: TRBJ2-5; CDR3nt: TGTGCCAGCAGTTTCCTGACTAGCGGGGGGGCCGCAGAGACCCAGTACTTC; CDR3aa: CASSFLTSGGAAETQYF
abundance: few; d_gene: -; v_gene: TRBV15; j_gene: TRBJ1-2; CDR3nt: TGTGCCACCAGCAGAGATAGACAGGCCTATGGCTACACCTTC; CDR3aa: CATSRDRQAYGYTF
abundance: once; d_gene: TRBD2; v_gene: TRBV9; j_gene: TRBJ2-2; CDR3nt: TGTGCCAGCAGCGTGGGGACTAGCGGGGGGGCTGGCGGGGAGCTGTTTTTT; CDR3aa: CASSVGTSGGAGGELFF
abundance: -; d_gene: TRBD2; v_gene: TRBV9; j_gene: TRBJ2-7; CDR3nt: TGTGCCAGCAGTAGACTAGCGGGGGGGCCGTACGAGCAGTACTTC; CDR3aa: CASSRLAGGPYEQYF
abundance: -; d_gene: TRBD1; v_gene: TRBV11-2; j_gene: TRBJ1-2; CDR3nt: TGTGCCAGCAGCCCCGGGACAGGACTATACTATGGCTACACCTTC; CDR3aa: CASSPGTGLYYGYTF
abundance: -; d_gene: TRBD1; v_gene: TRBV5-1; j_gene: TRBJ2-2; CDR3nt: TGCGCCAGCAGTGAAGGACAGGGAAGGGCGCTGTTTTTT; CDR3aa: CASSEGQGRALFF
abundance: -; d_gene: -; v_gene: TRBV4-3; j_gene: TRBJ2-7; CDR3nt: TGCGCCAGCAGCCAAGGACTCTCTTCCTACGAGCAGTACTTC; CDR3aa: CASSQGLSSYEQYF
abundance: -; d_gene: -; v_gene: TRBV5-1; j_gene: TRBJ2-5; CDR3nt: TGCGCCAGCAGCTTGGCCGGACTGGGGCGGGAGACCCAGTACTTC; CDR3aa: CASSLAGLGRETQYF
abundance: -; d_gene: -; v_gene: TRBV3-1/TRBV3-2; j_gene: TRBJ2-2; CDR3nt: TGTGCCAGCAGCCTCCAGGCTACAGAGAACACCGGGGAGCTGTTTTTT; CDR3aa: CASSLQATENTGELFF
abundance: -; d_gene: -; v_gene: TRBV2; j_gene: TRBJ2-7; CDR3nt: TGTGCCAGCAAAACCCAAACGCTCGGTCACACCTACGAGCAGTACTTC; CDR3aa: CASKTQTLGHTYEQYF
abundance: once; d_gene: -; v_gene: TRBV6-5; j_gene: TRBJ2-1; CDR3nt: TGTGCCAGCAGTTACCTTCACGCCGAGGAGCAGTTCTTC; CDR3aa: CASSYLHAEEQFF